This T cell receptor (beta chain) is from a study of shared clonotypes between healthy human individuals. Sequencing was at deep level. Every immunoSEQ plate was one replicate of a subset's evenly spread DNA. Authors' data handling: In the immunoSEQ data, sequences were junction-only and lacked quality scores, so filtering differed. Profiled with immunoSEQ multiplex PCR; TCRdb holds only in-frame clones, not every one. V, J and clone size reflect that table, while D and trimming were determined from the DNA. Altogether roughly 490,000 clones are present, roughly four fifths being singletons, with the ten largest covering approximately 13%. Germline CDR1 reads MNHEY; CDR2 reads SVGAGI. CDR3 length equals 13 residues. Deletions cut 6 bases from V and 0 bases from J, with 7 bases between. Unsorted samples, those not sorted, used some 90 million PBMCs for genomic DNA.

Specimen: PBMCs. The chain is built from TRBV6-5 and TRBJ2-3; a weak D match, TRBD1 (6 bases). This receptor was obtained from a woman aged 40-49 years in good health. Some clones in this sample may be carry-over from other donors' samples. For the CDR3, the DNA is TGTGCCAGCAGGGGGGCCAGCACAGATACGCAGTATTTT. Amino acids: CASRGASTDTQYF.